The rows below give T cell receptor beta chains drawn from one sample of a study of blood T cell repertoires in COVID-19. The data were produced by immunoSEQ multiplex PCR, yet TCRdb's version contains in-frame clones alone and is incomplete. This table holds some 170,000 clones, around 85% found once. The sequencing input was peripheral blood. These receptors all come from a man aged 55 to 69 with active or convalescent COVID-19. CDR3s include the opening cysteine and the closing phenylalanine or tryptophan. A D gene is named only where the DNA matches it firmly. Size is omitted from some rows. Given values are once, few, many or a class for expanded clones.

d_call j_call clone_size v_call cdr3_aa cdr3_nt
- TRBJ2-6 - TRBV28 CASSLPAGSWANVLTF TGTGCCAGCAGTTTACCCGCAGGGTCCTGGGCCAACGTCCTGACTTTC
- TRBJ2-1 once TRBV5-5 CASSLAGQSSSYNEQFF TGTGCCAGCAGCTTGGCAGGACAGAGTAGCTCCTACAATGAGCAGTTCTTC
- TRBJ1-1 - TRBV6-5 CASKSRMNTEAFF TGTGCCAGCAAGTCGAGGATGAACACTGAAGCTTTCTTT
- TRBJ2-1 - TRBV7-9 CAGASTGPYNEQFF TGTGCCGGAGCCTCCACAGGCCCCTACAATGAGCAGTTCTTC
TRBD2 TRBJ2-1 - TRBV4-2 CASSSGLAVNNEQFF TGTGCCAGCAGCTCGGGACTAGCGGTAAACAATGAGCAGTTCTTC
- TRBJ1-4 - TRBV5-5 CASSPQVMDEKLFF TGTGCCAGCAGCCCACAGGTTATGGATGAAAAACTGTTTTTT
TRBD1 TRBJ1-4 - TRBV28 CASSLGTGLNEKLFF TGTGCCAGCAGTTTGGGGACAGGGTTGAACGAAAAACTGTTTTTT
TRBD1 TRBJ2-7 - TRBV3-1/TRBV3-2 CASSHRGGQGDEQYF TGTGCCAGCAGCCACAGAGGGGGACAGGGGGACGAGCAGTACTTC
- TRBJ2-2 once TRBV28 CASSLGGAGTGELFF TGTGCCAGCAGTTTAGGAGGGGCGGGGACCGGGGAGCTGTTTTTT
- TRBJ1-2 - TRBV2 CASSEAGNNYGYTF TGTGCCAGCAGTGAGGCGGGCAATAACTATGGCTACACCTTC
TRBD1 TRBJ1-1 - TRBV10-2 CASMLTGRRAEAFF TGCGCCAGCATGCTGACAGGGCGGAGGGCTGAAGCTTTCTTT
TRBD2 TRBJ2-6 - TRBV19 CASSIWEGRGSGANVLTF TGTGCCAGTAGTATTTGGGAGGGAAGGGGCTCTGGGGCCAACGTCCTGACTTTC
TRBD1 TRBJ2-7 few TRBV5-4 CASSLASQGAYEQYF TGTGCCAGCAGCTTGGCCTCTCAGGGGGCCTACGAGCAGTACTTC
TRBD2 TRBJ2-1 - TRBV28 CASSMGVAGGSYNEQFF TGTGCCAGCAGCATGGGGGTAGCGGGGGGCTCCTACAATGAGCAGTTCTTC
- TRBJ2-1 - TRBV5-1 CASSTNSRYNEQFF TGCGCCAGCAGCACAAACAGCAGGTACAATGAGCAGTTCTTC
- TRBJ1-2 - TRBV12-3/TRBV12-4 CASSQTAYGYTF TGTGCCAGCAGTCAGACAGCTTATGGCTACACCTTC
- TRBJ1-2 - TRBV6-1 CASSEAPGDYGYTF TGTGCCAGCAGTGAAGCGCCAGGCGACTATGGCTACACCTTC
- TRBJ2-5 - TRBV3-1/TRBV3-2 CASRARVETQYF TGTGCCAGCAGAGCGAGGGTAGAGACCCAGTACTTC
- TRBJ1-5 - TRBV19 CASSSRDYNQPQHF TGTGCCAGTAGTAGCCGGGACTACAATCAGCCCCAGCATTTT
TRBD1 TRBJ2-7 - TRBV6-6 CASRWTGDEQYF TGTGCCAGCAGGTGGACAGGGGACGAGCAGTACTTC
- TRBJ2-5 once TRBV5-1 CATSRGQGTQYF TGCGCCACATCGCGGGGGCAGGGGACCCAGTACTTC
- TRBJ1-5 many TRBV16 CASSPYLSPQPQHF TGTGCCAGCAGCCCCTATTTGAGTCCTCAGCCCCAGCATTTT
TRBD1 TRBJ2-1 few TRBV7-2 CASSSLDRAREQFF TGTGCCAGCAGCTCCTTGGACAGGGCCCGTGAGCAGTTCTTC
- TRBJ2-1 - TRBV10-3 CAISESRGSYNEQFF TGTGCCATCAGTGAGTCTCGGGGATCCTACAATGAGCAGTTCTTC
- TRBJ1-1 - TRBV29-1 CSAASSAAANTEAFF TGCAGCGCCGCTTCTTCCGCGGCGGCGAACACTGAAGCTTTCTTT
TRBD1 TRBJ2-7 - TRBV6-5 CASTGGTGLSEQYF TGTGCCAGCACCGGGGGGACAGGGCTCTCCGAGCAGTACTTC
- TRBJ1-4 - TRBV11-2 CASSSWANEKLFF TGTGCCAGCAGCTCTTGGGCAAATGAAAAACTGTTTTTT
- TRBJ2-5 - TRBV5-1 CASSVEPAGDQETQYF TGCGCCAGCAGCGTGGAGCCGGCAGGCGACCAAGAGACCCAGTACTTC
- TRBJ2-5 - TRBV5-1 CASSLAGVTQETQYF TGCGCCAGCAGCTTGGCCGGTGTGACTCAAGAGACCCAGTACTTC
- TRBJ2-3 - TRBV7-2 CASSWRGPDTQYF TGTGCCAGCAGCTGGAGGGGGCCAGATACGCAGTATTTT
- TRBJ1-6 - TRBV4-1 CASSLRDENSPLHF TGCGCCAGCAGCCTCAGGGATGAGAATTCACCCCTCCACTTT
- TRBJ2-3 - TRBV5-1 CASRTGSSDTQYF TGCGCCAGCAGAACAGGGAGCTCAGATACGCAGTATTTT
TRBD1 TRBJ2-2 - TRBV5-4 CASSYGQGDTGELFF TGTGCCAGCAGCTATGGACAGGGGGACACCGGGGAGCTGTTTTTT
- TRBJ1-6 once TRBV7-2 CASRGQGNSPLHF TGTGCCAGCAGGGGGCAGGGTAATTCACCCCTCCACTTT
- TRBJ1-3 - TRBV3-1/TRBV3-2 CASSQGSAGPSGNTIYF TGTGCCAGCAGCCAAGGCTCGGCAGGGCCCTCTGGAAACACCATATATTTT
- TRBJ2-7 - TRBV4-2 CASSQGYSYEQYF TGTGCCAGCAGCCAAGGTTACTCCTACGAGCAGTACTTC
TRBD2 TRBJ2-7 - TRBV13 CASRLAGVGEQYF TGTGCCAGCAGGCTAGCGGGAGTGGGCGAGCAGTACTTC
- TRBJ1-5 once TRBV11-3 CASSFPNFWTNSNQPQHF TGTGCCAGCAGCTTCCCAAACTTTTGGACAAATAGCAATCAGCCCCAGCATTTT
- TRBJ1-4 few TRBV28 CASSLTQGYEKLFF TGTGCCAGCAGTTTAACCCAGGGGTATGAAAAACTGTTTTTT
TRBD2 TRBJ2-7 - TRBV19 CASSIGAGGVYEQYF TGTGCCAGTAGTATCGGTGCGGGAGGAGTCTACGAGCAGTACTTC
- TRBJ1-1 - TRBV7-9 CASSFGDATEAFF TGTGCCAGCAGCTTCGGAGATGCCACTGAAGCTTTCTTT
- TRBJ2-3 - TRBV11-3 CASSLCGGRSDTQYF TGTGCCAGCAGCTTATGCGGGGGCCGCTCAGATACGCAGTATTTT